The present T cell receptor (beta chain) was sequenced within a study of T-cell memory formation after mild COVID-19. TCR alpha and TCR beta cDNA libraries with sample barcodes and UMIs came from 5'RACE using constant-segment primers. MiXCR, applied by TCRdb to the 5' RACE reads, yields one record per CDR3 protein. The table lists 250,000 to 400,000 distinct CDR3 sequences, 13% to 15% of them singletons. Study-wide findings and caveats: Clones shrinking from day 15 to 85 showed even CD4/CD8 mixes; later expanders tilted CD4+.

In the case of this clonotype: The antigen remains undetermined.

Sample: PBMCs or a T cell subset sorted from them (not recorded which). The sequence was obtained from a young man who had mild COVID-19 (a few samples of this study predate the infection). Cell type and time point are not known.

Here the CDR3 DNA reads TGTGCCAGCAGCCCCCCTACAGGGGCTAGGGACGAGCAGTACTTC. The encoded protein is CASSPPTGARDEQYF. The V call is TRBV5-6, the J call TRBJ2-7; 7 bases are shared with TRBD1. The CDR3 is made up of 15 amino acids. In germline, CDR1 is SGHDT, CDR2 YYEEEE. V gave up 4 bases and J gave up 5 bases; unmatched junction bases: 12.